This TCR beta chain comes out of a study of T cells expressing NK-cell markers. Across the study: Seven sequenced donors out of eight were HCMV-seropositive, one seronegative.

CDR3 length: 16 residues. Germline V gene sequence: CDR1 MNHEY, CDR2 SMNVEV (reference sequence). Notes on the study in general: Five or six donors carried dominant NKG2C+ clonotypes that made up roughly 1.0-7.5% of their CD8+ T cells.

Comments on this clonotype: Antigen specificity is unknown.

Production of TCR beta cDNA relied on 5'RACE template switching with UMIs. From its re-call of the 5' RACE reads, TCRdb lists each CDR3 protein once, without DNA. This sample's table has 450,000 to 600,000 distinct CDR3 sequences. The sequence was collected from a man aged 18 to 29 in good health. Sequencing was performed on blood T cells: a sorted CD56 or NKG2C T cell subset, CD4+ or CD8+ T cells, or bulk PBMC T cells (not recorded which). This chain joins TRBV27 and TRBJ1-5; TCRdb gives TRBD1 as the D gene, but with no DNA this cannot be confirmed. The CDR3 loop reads CASCPQGLYSNQPQHF.